This T cell receptor beta chain was captured in a study of T-cell reconstitution after alpha-beta-depleted transplantation in children. General observations from the study: Expanded graft clones, several hundred of them, were reportedly the source of alpha-beta T cells about two months after transplant. Counts and diversity of T cells one year after transplant came mostly from newly produced T cells.

The CDR3 has 15 residues. CDR1 is MNHEY, CDR2 SVGAGI, per germline. Trimming at V came to 2 bases and at J to 8 bases, leaving 6 bases not matched to a gene. Unique molecular identifiers were used to barcode this TCRbeta library. MiXCR, applied by TCRdb to the PCR reads, yields one record per CDR3 protein. The top ten hold less than 45% of the sample, which has over 100,000 distinct CDR3 sequences, 10% seen once. Comments on this clonotype: Its antigen remains unidentified.

This sequence was found in a boy aged 2 to 10 with acute lymphoblastic leukemia, due to receive a stem cell transplant. This chain uses TRBV6-5 with TRBJ1-2; 12 nucleotides line up with TRBD1. Sample: PBMCs, taken before TCRalphabeta/CD19-depleted stem cell transplant. The CDR3 loop reads CASSYAGTGGFGYTF. CDR3 DNA: TGTGCCAGCAGTTACGCCGGGACAGGGGGCTTCGGCTACACCTTC.